This T cell receptor (beta chain) is drawn from a study of T cell changes during pregnancy in multiple sclerosis. Here immunoSEQ multiplex PCR was the method, and the copy in TCRdb shows in-frame clones only, minus some. The sample yields under 45,000 clones, almost 95% seen once. V dropped 1 base and J dropped 0 bases, with 6 bases sitting between them. Looked up from germline, CDR1 is SGHTA and CDR2 is FQGNSA. The CDR3 loop spans 14 amino acids. This TCR came from a female donor with multiple sclerosis, enrolled in a pregnancy study. The sequenced sample was CD4+ T cells from peripheral blood mononuclear cells, obtained after pregnancy. The chain has TRBV7-2 and TRBJ1-2; no reliable D call. CDR3 sequence reads: CASSLGYTNYGYTF. The CDR3 DNA is TGTGCCAGCAGCTTAGGTTACACTAACTATGGCTACACCTTC.